The source of this T cell receptor (beta chain) is a study of tumour-infiltrating T cells in Burkitt lymphoma. TCRdb's copy holds only in-frame clones and misses some; the assay was immunoSEQ multiplex PCR. The sample lists about 7,600 clones; 15% to 20% were seen once. CDR1 MNHNY and CDR2 SVGAGI come from the germline V gene (reference sequence). The V and J ends lost 4 bases and 5 bases, in that order; junction bases with no gene match: 7. This CDR3 has 14 residues. V usage is TRBV6-6 and J usage is TRBJ1-2; 7 nucleotides agree with TRBD1. This receptor was obtained from a human donor with diffuse large B-cell lymphoma. Source material: tumor tissue. DNA for the CDR3: TGTGCCAGCAGTTCCGCACAGGGGTGGTATGGCTACACCTTC. As protein: CASSSAQGWYGYTF.